These T cell receptor beta chains were read from a single sample in a study of blood T cell repertoires in COVID-19. TCRdb keeps only in-frame clones here, not all; method: immunoSEQ multiplex PCR. The table shows 450,000 to 500,000 clones, with approximately 83% occurring only once. Material: peripheral blood. Receptors originate from a human donor in a cohort sampled during active COVID-19. Both conserved end residues are part of each CDR3. A D gene is named only where the DNA matches it firmly. Rows give clone size only sometimes, using once, few, many, or a class for an expanded clone.

>-|TRBJ1-5|-|TRBV12-3/TRBV12-4
CASSLERNQPQHF
TGTGCCAGCAGTTTAGAGAGGAATCAGCCCCAGCATTTT
>-|TRBJ2-7|-|TRBV5-1
CASSSLGQLNEQYF
TGCGCCAGCAGCTCATTAGGACAGTTGAACGAGCAGTACTTC
>TRBD1|TRBJ1-6|few|TRBV10-2
CASGGTAMNSPLHF
TGCGCCAGCGGGGGGACAGCGATGAATTCACCCCTCCACTTT
>TRBD1|TRBJ2-6|-|TRBV2
CASRTGTGNSGANVLTF
TGTGCCAGCAGGACCGGGACAGGGAACTCTGGGGCCAACGTCCTGACTTTC
>-|TRBJ1-2|-|TRBV5-1
CASSLGVGNRANYGYTF
TGCGCCAGCAGCTTGGGTGTCGGGAACAGGGCTAACTATGGCTACACCTTC
>-|TRBJ1-5|once|TRBV2
CASSQQGEVQPQHF
TGTGCCAGCAGTCAGCAAGGAGAGGTTCAGCCCCAGCATTTT
>-|TRBJ2-7|-|TRBV2
CASKRVEQYF
TGTGCCAGCAAGAGGGTCGAGCAGTACTTC
>-|TRBJ1-4|-|TRBV5-1
CASSLPGATAEKLFF
TGCGCCAGCAGCTTGCCAGGGGCGACCGCTGAAAAACTGTTTTTT
>TRBD1|TRBJ2-3|-|TRBV5-8
CASSSGQGVYTDTQYF
TGTGCCAGCAGCTCCGGACAGGGCGTTTATACAGATACGCAGTATTTT
>TRBD1|TRBJ1-1|-|TRBV20-1
CSASGGQGANTEAFF
TGCAGTGCTAGTGGGGGACAGGGGGCGAACACTGAAGCTTTCTTT
>-|TRBJ1-2|few|TRBV5-1
CASSLESGGYTF
TGCGCCAGCAGCTTGGAATCCGGGGGCTACACCTTC
>TRBD2|TRBJ2-4|-|TRBV19
CASSKREAKNIQYF
TGTGCCAGTAGTAAGCGGGAAGCCAAAAACATTCAGTACTTC
>TRBD1|TRBJ1-2|few|TRBV3-1/TRBV3-2
CASSQGQAHGYTF
TGTGCCAGCAGCCAGGGACAGGCACATGGCTACACCTTC
>TRBD1|TRBJ1-5|-|TRBV19
CASSMRTGSVQPQHF
TGTGCCAGTAGCATGCGGACAGGGTCGGTTCAGCCCCAGCATTTT
>-|TRBJ1-2|-|TRBV30
CAWSVRRGTSYGYTF
TGTGCCTGGAGTGTACGAAGGGGGACTAGCTATGGCTACACCTTC
>-|TRBJ1-1|-|TRBV19
CASSPSTGRETEAFF
TGTGCCAGTAGTCCCTCTACAGGGAGGGAAACTGAAGCTTTCTTT